This T cell receptor (beta chain) was retrieved from a study of CD8+ T cells in alopecia areata. Across the study: Treatment ran 6 to 18 months, with 6 months of follow-up afterward.

Extracted RNA was reverse transcribed into cDNA, the sequencing template. TCRdb's copy holds only in-frame clones and misses some; the assay was immunoSEQ multiplex PCR. The sample consists of about 210,000 clones, approximately 57% of them appearing once. From germline, CDR1 is SGHTA and CDR2 FQGNSA. The CDR3 has 18 residues. Between the trimmed V and J ends, which lost 1 base and 0 bases, there was a span of 13 bases. Study-level results: Scalp clonality, along with expanded CD8+ clones among the top 100, was significantly decreased by tofacitinib. Many of the expanded lesional clones endured in scalp and blood while on tofacitinib. Across lesional scalp, and particularly alopecia totalis/universalis, clonality surpassed that of normal scalp.

Of note for this clone: The target antigen is unknown.

This sample's treatment: oral pan-JAK inhibitor, 5-10 mg twice daily. This chain uses TRBV7-2 with TRBJ2-6, with D perhaps TRBD1 (5 bases). The sequence came from a human donor with alopecia areata. The sample here was CD4+ T cells sorted from blood, taken at week 4, from a patient treated with tofacitinib. CDR3 loop: CASSLGDRSFSGANVLTF. The CDR3 DNA is TGTGCCAGCAGCTTAGGTGACAGAAGCTTCTCTGGGGCCAACGTCCTGACTTTC.